The clone carrying this T cell receptor (beta chain) was observed once. The sample is drawn from a study of blood T cell repertoires in COVID-19. Study details: Collection of acute and convalescent COVID-19 samples took place in the United States, Italy and Spain. In each case, the material was cDNA or gDNA derived from T cells, B-cell-depleted T cells, or PBMCs.

Profiled with immunoSEQ multiplex PCR; TCRdb holds only in-frame clones, not every one. This sample carries some 250,000 clones, 81% of them seen once, and the ten largest clones take about 8%. V was clipped by 6 bases and J by 2 bases; unmatched bases: 7. The CDR3 spans 15 residues. Germline V CDR1 and CDR2: SGHTA, FQGNSA. The sequence came from a woman of 80 years or more with acute or convalescent COVID-19. The chain employs TRBV7-2 and TRBJ2-7; 10 nucleotides match TRBD1. The specimen sequenced was peripheral blood. CDR3 amino acids: CASSSAGTGAYEQYF. CDR3 sequence (DNA): TGTGCCAGCAGTTCGGCGGGGACAGGGGCCTACGAGCAGTACTTC.